This TCR beta chain stems from a study of low-dose radiotherapy and immunotherapy resistance in tumors. Overall study: The patients were given nivolumab 240 mg every two weeks and ipilimumab 1 mg/kg every six weeks, through an intravenous route. The study gave patients oral aspirin 300 mg daily for four cycles from cycle 1 day 1.

CDR3 length: 15 residues. CDR1 and CDR2 from the germline V gene are SNHLY and FYNNEI. With 3 bases clipped from V and 4 bases from J, the junction kept 4 bases outside the gene matches. First-strand cDNA relied on TRAV- and TRBV-specific primers spanning alpha and beta chains. PCR amplification of the TCRs was performed with Phusion for 20 to 25 PCR cycles, and it relied on a constant-region primer together with a V-primer adapter. TCRdb fed the reads into MiXCR, producing one record per CDR3 protein. The sample records about 35,000 distinct CDR3 sequences, under 25% being singletons. This clonotype appeared many times. Time point noted: after trial treatment. Documented treatment: LDRT plus nivolumab, ipilimumab, low-dose cyclophosphamide and aspirin (RACIN trial).

This rearrangement joins TRBV2 to TRBJ2-2; 8 positions match TRBD2. The sample consisted of PBMCs, taken after low-dose radiotherapy plus immunotherapy. The receptor was isolated from a female donor with ovarian cancer. Here the CDR3 reads CASSEAGGGTGELFF. CDR3 DNA sequence: TGTGCCAGCAGTGAGGCGGGAGGAGGCACCGGGGAGCTGTTTTTT.